The entry below describes one T cell receptor (beta chain). Its antigen is currently unknown. The sample belongs to a study of CD8 T cells in ankylosing spondylitis. TCRdb redid the calling of the 5' RACE reads with MiXCR, one entry per CDR3 protein. The sample gives 250,000 to 400,000 distinct CDR3 sequences, more than 9% of which show up once; roughly 9% is in the top ten. Study-wide points: Significantly higher representation of disease-linked clones was reported for matched ankylosing spondylitis synovial fluid. A TCR beta motif of several highly homologous variants seemed to mark ankylosing spondylitis blood.

CDR3 length: 14 residues. CDR1 MNHEY and CDR2 SMNVEV come from the germline V gene (reference sequence). The germline V and J ends were trimmed by 8 bases and 1 base, with 11 bases remaining between them. Sequenced input: blood, either unsorted or a sorted T cell fraction (not recorded which). This clonotype was sampled from a female donor with ankylosing spondylitis or in good health (not recorded which). V gene TRBV27 combines with J gene TRBJ2-2; no definite D call. CDR3 amino acids: CASWRTVNTGELFF. The CDR3 nucleotides are TGTGCCAGCTGGCGGACGGTGAACACCGGGGAGCTGTTTTTT.